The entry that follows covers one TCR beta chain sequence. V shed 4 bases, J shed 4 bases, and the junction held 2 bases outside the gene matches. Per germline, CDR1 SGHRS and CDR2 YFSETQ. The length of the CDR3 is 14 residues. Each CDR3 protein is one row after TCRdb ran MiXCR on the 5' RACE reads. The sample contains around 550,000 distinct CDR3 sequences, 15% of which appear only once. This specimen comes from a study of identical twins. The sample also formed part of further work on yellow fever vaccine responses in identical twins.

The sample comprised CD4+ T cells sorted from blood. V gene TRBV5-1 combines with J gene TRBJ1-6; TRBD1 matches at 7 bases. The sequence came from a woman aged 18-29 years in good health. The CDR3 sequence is CASSEGAYNSPLHF. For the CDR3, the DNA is TGCGCCAGCAGCGAGGGGGCTTATAATTCACCCCTCCACTTT. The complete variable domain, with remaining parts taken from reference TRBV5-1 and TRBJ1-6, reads KAGVTQTPRYLIKTRGQQVTLSCSPISGHRSVSWYQQTPGQGLQFLFEYFSETQRNKGNFPGRFSGRQFSNSRSEMNVSTLELGDSALYLCASSEGAYNSPLHFGNGTRLTVT.